This is a list of T cell receptor beta chains from one sample in a study of CD8 T cells in ankylosing spondylitis. TCRdb independently ran MiXCR on the 5' RACE reads; one entry per CDR3 protein. The repertoire holds 670,000 or so distinct CDR3 sequences, 15% to 20% seen once, with about 19% in the top ten. The sample comprised blood, either unsorted or a sorted T cell fraction (not recorded which). The receptors stem from a male donor with ankylosing spondylitis. Each CDR3 is given with its conserved first and last residue. The order of the fields is J gene, D gene, clone size, V gene, CDR3 protein, CDR3 DNA. The D gene is left open where the match is weak. Clone size is not always given. Where it is, it says once, few, many or a class for expanded clones.

>TRBJ1-2|TRBD1|.|TRBV6-1
CASSEGGDRYGYTF
TGTGCCAGCAGTGAAGGTGGGGACAGGTATGGCTACACCTTC
>TRBJ2-7|.|.|TRBV20-1
CSARDERTASRSYEQYF
TGCAGTGCTAGAGACGAAAGAACCGCAAGTCGGTCCTACGAGCAGTACTTC
>TRBJ2-1|.|.|TRBV20-1
CSGWTGENNEQFF
TGCAGTGGTTGGACGGGGGAGAACAATGAGCAGTTCTTC
>TRBJ2-1|TRBD2|few|TRBV7-8
CASSYKGPGTSGHNEQFF
TGTGCCAGCAGCTACAAGGGGCCGGGGACTAGCGGACACAATGAGCAGTTCTTC
>TRBJ2-7|.|.|TRBV29-1
CSVRASSSYEQYF
TGCAGCGTTAGGGCTAGCAGCTCCTACGAGCAGTACTTC
>TRBJ2-7|TRBD1|.|TRBV27
CASSTRDRGVYEQYF
TGTGCCAGCAGTACCCGCGACAGGGGGGTCTACGAGCAGTACTTC
>TRBJ1-1|.|.|TRBV29-1
CSVTPIGLEAFF
TGCAGCGTGACTCCGATCGGTCTTGAAGCTTTCTTT
>TRBJ2-3|.|few|TRBV28
CASTLGLAGSVTDTQYF
TGTGCCAGCACCCTAGGTTTGGCGGGGAGTGTCACAGATACGCAGTATTTT
>TRBJ2-2|.|.|TRBV12-3/TRBV12-4
CASSLRSGLGTGELFF
TGTGCCAGCAGCCTCCGGTCGGGGTTGGGCACCGGGGAGCTGTTTTTT
>TRBJ2-1|TRBD2|many|TRBV15
CATSRKTSGIALTIF
TGTGCCACCAGCAGAAAGACTAGCGGGATAGCGCTTACCATCTTC
>TRBJ2-7|TRBD2|few|TRBV20-1
CSAQRGGNRGTSYEQYF
TGCAGTGCTCAGCGGGGGGGGAACAGAGGGACTTCCTACGAGCAGTACTTC
>TRBJ2-5|.|few|TRBV5-1
CASSFAGRQETQYF
TGCGCCAGCAGCTTCGCGGGACGACAAGAGACCCAGTACTTC
>TRBJ1-2|.|.|TRBV9
CASSAGHSNYGYTF
TGTGCCAGCAGCGCCGGACACTCAAACTATGGCTACACCTTC
>TRBJ2-5|TRBD2|many|TRBV9
CASSVTSGIGETQYF
TGTGCCAGCAGCGTGACTAGCGGGATAGGAGAGACCCAGTACTTC
>TRBJ2-3|TRBD2|.|TRBV29-1
CSVDGGGASTQYF
TGCAGCGTTGACGGCGGGGGGGCCAGTACGCAGTATTTT
>TRBJ1-4|TRBD1|.|TRBV2
CASIPGQGDEKLFF
TGTGCCAGCATACCGGGACAGGGAGATGAAAAACTGTTTTTT
>TRBJ2-1|TRBD1|few|TRBV24-1
CATSDRGTGGEQFF
TGTGCCACCAGTGACCGGGGGACAGGGGGTGAGCAGTTCTTC
>TRBJ2-2|TRBD1|.|TRBV5-1
CASGDRDGELFF
TGCGCCAGCGGAGACAGGGACGGGGAGCTGTTTTTT
>TRBJ2-1|TRBD1|few|TRBV6-2/TRBV6-3
CASRTGSGAYNEQFF
TGTGCCAGCAGGACAGGGTCAGGGGCCTACAATGAGCAGTTCTTC
>TRBJ2-3|.|.|TRBV29-1
CSVEWDLRPDTQYF
TGCAGCGTTGAATGGGACCTACGGCCAGATACGCAGTATTTT
>TRBJ2-1|.|few|TRBV2
CASSELGVGDEQFF
TGTGCCAGCAGTGAGCTGGGCGTGGGAGATGAGCAGTTCTTC
>TRBJ1-1|.|.|TRBV29-1
CSVEGRGAAFF
TGCAGCGTTGAAGGAAGGGGCGCGGCTTTCTTT
>TRBJ2-3|.|many|TRBV29-1
CSVKRDTDTQYF
TGCAGCGTCAAAAGGGACACTGATACGCAGTATTTT
>TRBJ2-5|TRBD2|few|TRBV15
CATSRVSTSGYQETQYF
TGTGCCACCAGCAGAGTATCGACTAGCGGGTACCAAGAGACCCAGTACTTC
>TRBJ2-7|.|.|TRBV28
CASSLSATNRLRLFEQYF
TGTGCCAGCAGTTTATCAGCCACTAACAGGTTGAGGCTTTTTGAGCAGTACTTC
>TRBJ1-1|.|few|TRBV12-3/TRBV12-4
CASSLISELLNTEAFF
TGTGCCAGCAGTTTGATTTCCGAACTCTTGAACACTGAAGCTTTCTTT
>TRBJ2-3|.|.|TRBV7-2
CASSSQEVADTQYF
TGTGCCAGCAGCTCCCAGGAGGTAGCGGATACGCAGTATTTT
>TRBJ2-7|.|few|TRBV6-2/TRBV6-3
CASSSLTTSYEQYF
TGTGCCAGCAGTTCTCTGACTACTTCCTACGAGCAGTACTTC
>TRBJ2-2|.|few|TRBV4-2
CASSQADWAGNTGELFF
TGTGCCAGCAGCCAAGCGGACTGGGCGGGAAACACCGGGGAGCTGTTTTTT
>TRBJ2-7|.|.|TRBV2
CASSGASAYEQYF
TGTGCCAGCAGTGGGGCTAGCGCATACGAGCAGTACTTC
>TRBJ2-7|.|many|TRBV29-1
CSVETASSYEQYF
TGCAGCGTTGAAACGGCGAGCTCCTACGAGCAGTACTTC
>TRBJ1-2|TRBD1|.|TRBV27
CASSLNGGGYPYGYTF
TGTGCCAGCAGTTTAAATGGAGGGGGCTACCCCTATGGCTACACCTTC
>TRBJ2-6|.|many|TRBV4-3
CASSDQSSGANVLTF
TGCGCCAGCAGCGATCAAAGCTCTGGGGCCAACGTCCTGACTTTC
>TRBJ2-2|TRBD1|.|TRBV12-3/TRBV12-4
CASIRQGQVAGTGELFF
TGTGCCAGCATCCGCCAGGGACAGGTAGCTGGGACCGGGGAGCTGTTTTTT
>TRBJ1-1|.|few|TRBV12-3/TRBV12-4
CASSLRGSNTEAFF
TGTGCCAGCAGTTTACGGGGATCTAACACTGAAGCTTTCTTT
>TRBJ2-3|.|.|TRBV7-2
CASSLESGYSTDTQYF
TGTGCCAGCAGCCTTGAGAGCGGGTACAGCACAGATACGCAGTATTTT
>TRBJ2-7|TRBD2|.|TRBV5-1
CASRRGGTLYEQYF
TGCGCCAGCCGCCGGGGGGGCACCCTCTACGAGCAGTACTTC